Following are 20 T cell receptor beta chains from one sample sequenced in a study of T cell responses to AZD1222 COVID-19 vaccine. Profiled with immunoSEQ multiplex PCR; TCRdb holds only in-frame clones, not every one. The table lists fewer than 100,000 clones, about 88% of them singletons. The sample consisted of peripheral blood, taken 28 days after the second AZD1222 dose. All receptors come from an adult who received the AZD1222 COVID-19 vaccine.

V is TRBV18 and J is TRBJ1-1, with 7 bases identical to TRBD1. The V gene end was trimmed by 3 bases and the J gene end by 5 bases; junction bases not matched to a gene: 6. This CDR3 spans 14 amino acids. Germline V gene sequence: CDR1 KGHSH, CDR2 LQKENI. The CDR3 DNA reads TGTGCCAGCTCACCCCAAACAGGGGATACTGAAGCTTTCTTT. This translates into CASSPQTGDTEAFF. Complete variable domain (other parts from reference TRBV18 and TRBJ1-1): NAGVMQNPRHLVRRRGQEARLRCSPMKGHSHVYWYRQLPEEGLKFMVYLQKENIIDESGMPKERFSAEFPKEGPSILRIQQVVRGDSAAYFCASSPQTGDTEAFFGQGTRLTVV.

V usage is TRBV4-2 and J usage is TRBJ2-2; D possibly corresponds to TRBD2 (5 bases). V gave up 0 bases and J gave up 7 bases, with 9 bases separating them. From germline, CDR1 is LGHNA and CDR2 YNFKEQ. This CDR3 has 14 residues. CDR3 in amino acids: CASSQDRTLGELFF. CDR3 nucleotides: TGTGCCAGCAGCCAAGATCGGACTCTCGGGGAGCTGTTTTTT.

Only one count was recorded for this clone. The chain recombines TRBV6-1 with TRBJ1-5; D gene ambiguous. Between the trimmed V and J ends, which lost 3 bases and 7 bases, there was a span of 16 bases. CDR1 and CDR2 from the germline V gene are MNHNS and SASEGT. The CDR3 sequence is 15 residues long. As DNA, the CDR3 is TGTGCCAGCAGTGACCCGGGTTTCGTAAGGCAGCCCCAGCATTTT. Its translation is CASSDPGFVRQPQHF.

The chain combines TRBV9 with TRBJ2-7, with D perhaps TRBD1 or TRBD2 (5 bases each). The CDR3 is made up of 14 amino acids. Per germline, CDR1 SGDLS and CDR2 YYNGEE. V was trimmed by 0 bases and J by 7 bases, leaving 14 bases between them. The DNA for the CDR3 is TGTGCCAGCAGCGTAGGGCAGGGAGTGGGGGAGCAGTACTTC. Protein: CASSVGQGVGEQYF.

This sequence joins TRBV5-4 and TRBJ2-1; D gene ambiguous. Trimming removed 2 bases from V and 9 bases from J, with 12 bases in between. This CDR3 is built from 13 residues. Germline V gene data show CDR1 as SGHNT and CDR2 as YYREEE (reference sequence). As DNA, the CDR3 is TGTGCCAGCAGCTTCCTCAACAGTGCTGAGCAGTTCTTC. Translated, it gives CASSFLNSAEQFF.

This rearrangement joins TRBV18 to TRBJ1-2; D not resolved. Germline loops: CDR1 KGHSH, CDR2 LQKENI. The V gene lost 3 bases and the J gene lost 2 bases, with 10 bases spanning the gap. CDR3 length: 14 residues. In nucleotides, the CDR3 is TGTGCCAGCTCACCGGTGACGGAGAACTATGGCTACACCTTC. Its translation is CASSPVTENYGYTF. Based on the CDR3 plus reference TRBV18 and TRBJ1-2, the full variable domain is NAGVMQNPRHLVRRRGQEARLRCSPMKGHSHVYWYRQLPEEGLKFMVYLQKENIIDESGMPKERFSAEFPKEGPSILRIQQVVRGDSAAYFCASSPVTENYGYTFGSGTRLTVV.

The DNA for the CDR3 is TGTGCCAGCAACTACCCGAAGCAGAGGAACACTGAAGCTTTCTTT. Its protein product is CASNYPKQRNTEAFF. V usage is TRBV5-5 and J usage is TRBJ1-1; D unresolved. This CDR3 region has 15 residues. Trimming took off 6 bases at V and 1 base at J, with 16 bases between the two ends. CDR1 is SGHKS, CDR2 YYEKEE, per germline (reference sequence).

The V call is TRBV27, the J call TRBJ2-3; TRBD2 matches at 9 bases. CDR3 length: 15 residues. V was clipped by 1 base and J by 5 bases; unmatched bases: 4. The germline gives CDR1 MNHEY, CDR2 SMNVEV (reference sequence). This CDR3 reads CASSLWLAGLDTQYF. DNA of the CDR3: TGTGCCAGCAGTTTATGGCTAGCGGGACTAGATACGCAGTATTTT.

The rearrangement uses TRBV6-5 and TRBJ1-2, with TRBD1 as a possible D gene (5 bases). This CDR3 is 14 amino acids long. Germline-derived CDR1 and CDR2 are MNHEY and SVGAGI. The ends were cut back, 7 bases at V and 8 bases at J, with 20 bases in the middle. CDR3 DNA sequence: TGTGCCAGCATCCCAGGCCAGGGAACGGGGGGCTACACCTTC. Protein: CASIPGQGTGGYTF.

The V and J genes are TRBV29-1 and TRBJ1-2, with D unresolved. The CDR3 runs to 15 residues. V lost 1 base to trimming and J lost 5 bases, with 17 bases between them. Germline V gene sequence: CDR1 SQVTM, CDR2 ANQGSEA. DNA for the CDR3: TGCAGCGTTGAAGTCTTGGCAGGTGGCACGTATGGCTACACCTTC. Residues: CSVEVLAGGTYGYTF.

The chain joins TRBV5-1 to TRBJ2-1; 10 bases match TRBD1. This CDR3 is built from 19 residues. Germline V gene sequence: CDR1 SGHRS, CDR2 YFSETQ. Losses at the gene ends were 6 bases for V and 0 bases for J; bases not matched to a gene: 15. The CDR3 region is CASNLGTGTGVSSYNEQFF. For the CDR3, the DNA is TGCGCCAGCAACCTAGGGACCGGGACAGGGGTAAGCTCCTACAATGAGCAGTTCTTC. The complete variable domain, with remaining parts taken from reference TRBV5-1 and TRBJ2-1, reads KAGVTQTPRYLIKTRGQQVTLSCSPISGHRSVSWYQQTPGQGLQFLFEYFSETQRNKGNFPGRFSGRQFSNSRSEMNVSTLELGDSALYLCASNLGTGTGVSSYNEQFFGPGTRLTVL.

The chain recombines TRBV7-9 with TRBJ1-1; weak D call: TRBD1 (6 bases). Per germline, CDR1 SEHNR and CDR2 FQNEAQ (reference sequence). CDR3 length equals 14 residues. The ends were cut back, 5 bases at V and 0 bases at J, with 10 bases in the middle. The chain's CDR3 is CASSTGTLNTEAFF. The DNA for the CDR3 is TGTGCCAGCAGCACCGGGACATTGAACACTGAAGCTTTCTTT.

The count of this clone is one. The chain is built from TRBV7-9 and TRBJ2-3; 9 nucleotides align to TRBD2. In germline, CDR1 is SEHNR, CDR2 FQNEAQ (reference sequence). Trimming removed 4 bases from V and 4 bases from J; junction bases left unmatched: 3. The CDR3 length is 14 residues. For the CDR3, the DNA is TGTGCCAGCAGCTCTAGCGGGAAGGCAGATACGCAGTATTTT. Translating gives CASSSSGKADTQYF.

With regard to this clone: The junction differs from germline at one of its ends, possibly a read error. V usage is TRBV2 and J usage is TRBJ2-7; D is ambiguous. This CDR3 region has 12 residues. Germline values: CDR1 SNHLY, CDR2 FYNNEI. The CDR3 loop reads CASREDSYEQYF. In DNA, the CDR3 is TGTGCCAGCAGGGAAGACTCCTACGAGCAGTACTTC.

V gene TRBV28 combines with J gene TRBJ2-3; TRBD1 is a possible D gene (6 bases). The V end lost 3 bases, the J end lost 2 bases, and 21 bases lay between the germline ends. Germline CDR1 and CDR2: MDHEN and SYDVKM. This CDR3 has 18 amino acids. The CDR3 DNA reads as TGTGCCAGCAGTTTTCTTCCCGAACCGGGACACCCCACAGATACGCAGTATTTT. It encodes CASSFLPEPGHPTDTQYF.

The chain uses TRBV4-1 and TRBJ1-5; 7 bases are shared with TRBD1. Looked up from germline, CDR1 is MGHRA and CDR2 is YSYEKL. Germline trimming cut 0 bases from V and 5 bases from J; bases unmatched to any gene: 4. There are 15 residues in the CDR3. Here the CDR3 DNA reads TGCGCCAGCAGCCAAGATCGGACAGGCCATCAGCCCCAGCATTTT. Its protein is CASSQDRTGHQPQHF.

CDR3 sequence reads: CASSHVQGNTEAFF. CDR3 in DNA: TGTGCCAGCAGCCACGTACAGGGGAACACTGAAGCTTTCTTT. The chain has TRBV5-4 and TRBJ1-1; D is perhaps TRBD1 (6 bases). The CDR3 spans 14 residues. The ends were cut back, 4 bases at V and 1 base at J, with 11 bases in the middle. Germline values: CDR1 SGHNT, CDR2 YYREEE (reference sequence).

This chain uses TRBV14 with TRBJ2-5; D may match TRBD1 or TRBD2 (5 bases each). V was shortened by 5 bases and J by 9 bases, with 10 bases between the two germline ends. Germline V lookup: CDR1 SGHDN, CDR2 FVKESK. This CDR3 is built from 11 residues. CDR3 amino acids: CASSERGAQYF. The CDR3 DNA follows: TGTGCCAGCAGCGAGAGAGGGGCCCAGTACTTC.

The V and J genes are TRBV2 and TRBJ2-3; TRBD1 might be the D (6 bases). Germline V gives CDR1 SNHLY, CDR2 FYNNEI. This CDR3 contains 15 residues. V lost 3 bases and J 0 bases, leaving 10 bases between the germline ends. The CDR3 spells CASSEPQGSTDTQYF. The CDR3 coding sequence is TGTGCCAGCAGTGAGCCCCAGGGGAGCACAGATACGCAGTATTTT.

The chain employs TRBV4-1 and TRBJ2-6; D remains ambiguous. CDR1 MGHRA and CDR2 YSYEKL come from the germline V gene. This CDR3 is 16 amino acids long. Trimming took 1 base from V and 1 from J, leaving 8 bases between them. The CDR3 DNA reads TGCGCCAGCAGCCAAGTCAGCAAGTCTGGGGCCAACGTCCTGACTTTC. It encodes CASSQVSKSGANVLTF.